A selection of T cell receptor beta chains follows, all from one sample in a study of shared clonotypes between healthy human individuals. Only in-frame clones appear in the TCRdb table, and some are missing; sequencing was by immunoSEQ multiplex PCR. The table lists about 450,000 clones, 65% to 80% of them singletons. The sequenced sample consisted of PBMCs. These receptor sequences come from a middle-aged woman in good health. Some clones in this sample may be carry-over from other donors' samples. Both conserved end residues are part of each CDR3. The D gene is left open where the match is weak. Rows give clone size only sometimes, using once, few, many, or a class for an expanded clone.

D,J,size,V,CDR3,DNA
.,TRBJ1-2,once,TRBV5-5,CASSLDPQFRGYTF,TGTGCCAGCAGCTTGGACCCCCAGTTCCGTGGCTACACCTTC
.,TRBJ2-3,.,TRBV19,CASSMQASTDTQYF,TGTGCCAGTAGTATGCAAGCGAGCACAGATACGCAGTATTTT
TRBD1,TRBJ1-2,.,TRBV18,CASSPSGTGVGYTF,TGTGCCAGCTCACCCTCCGGGACAGGGGTTGGCTACACCTTC
TRBD1,TRBJ1-2,.,TRBV5-1,CASSFPRDRDGYTF,TGCGCCAGCAGCTTCCCCCGGGACAGGGACGGCTACACCTTC
TRBD2,TRBJ2-1,.,TRBV29-1,CSVAREGTYNEQFF,TGCAGCGTTGCGCGGGAGGGCACCTACAATGAGCAGTTCTTC
TRBD2,TRBJ2-3,.,TRBV19,CASSSGRGTDTQYF,TGTGCCAGTAGTAGCGGGAGGGGGACAGATACGCAGTATTTT
.,TRBJ1-2,.,TRBV29-1,CSVESQTTYGYTF,TGCAGCGTTGAATCGCAGACTACCTATGGCTACACCTTC
TRBD1,TRBJ1-1,.,TRBV9,CASSGQGGWDTEAFF,TGTGCCAGCAGCGGGCAGGGGGGTTGGGACACTGAAGCTTTCTTT
.,TRBJ2-1,.,TRBV28,CASGRAHNEQFF,TGTGCCAGTGGGCGGGCCCACAATGAGCAGTTCTTC
TRBD2,TRBJ2-1,.,TRBV11-3,CASSPRLAGGYNEQFF,TGTGCCAGCAGCCCGAGACTAGCGGGAGGATACAATGAGCAGTTCTTC
TRBD2,TRBJ2-5,.,TRBV5-1,CASSSIRTSGRGETQYF,TGCGCCAGCAGCTCAATCCGGACTAGCGGGAGAGGGGAGACCCAGTACTTC
TRBD1,TRBJ1-2,.,TRBV7-9,CASSPSTGINYGYTF,TGTGCCAGCAGCCCGTCGACAGGGATTAACTATGGCTACACCTTC
.,TRBJ2-7,.,TRBV28,CASSLARIDSYEQYF,TGTGCCAGCAGTTTGGCCCGGATAGATTCGTACGAGCAGTACTTC
.,TRBJ1-1,.,TRBV30,CAWSRQSGLVNTEAFF,TGTGCCTGGAGCCGACAGAGCGGGCTCGTGAACACTGAAGCTTTCTTT
TRBD1,TRBJ2-1,.,TRBV2,CASSLDRGNEQFF,TGTGCCAGCAGTCTGGACAGGGGAAATGAGCAGTTCTTC
.,TRBJ1-1,few,TRBV5-1,CASSLQTVNTEAFF,TGCGCCAGCAGCTTGCAGACAGTGAACACTGAAGCTTTCTTT
.,TRBJ2-5,.,TRBV19,CASSITALETQYF,TGTGCCAGTAGTATAACGGCTTTGGAGACCCAGTACTTC
TRBD2,TRBJ2-2,.,TRBV4-1,CASSLQGLAGGLDTGELFF,TGCGCCAGCAGCCTCCAGGGACTAGCGGGAGGCCTCGACACCGGGGAGCTGTTTTTT
TRBD2,TRBJ2-1,.,TRBV2,CASNIAGYNEQFF,TGTGCCAGCAACATAGCGGGATACAATGAGCAGTTCTTC
.,TRBJ2-2,.,TRBV2,CASRGDGNTGELFF,TGTGCCAGCCGAGGTGACGGCAACACCGGGGAGCTGTTTTTT
.,TRBJ2-3,.,TRBV2,CASSERLVFTDTQYF,TGTGCCAGCAGCGAAAGACTAGTTTTCACAGATACGCAGTATTTT
TRBD2,TRBJ2-3,.,TRBV10-3,CAIRMTSGSTDTQYF,TGTGCCATCAGGATGACTAGCGGGAGCACAGATACGCAGTATTTT
.,TRBJ2-3,few,TRBV18,CASSPVGAGVADTQYF,TGTGCCAGCTCACCAGTGGGCGCAGGGGTGGCAGATACGCAGTATTTT
TRBD2,TRBJ2-3,.,TRBV9,CASSGLGLAGTSSTDTQYF,TGTGCCAGCAGCGGACTCGGACTAGCGGGGACGTCTAGCACAGATACGCAGTATTTT
.,TRBJ1-4,.,TRBV19,CASSPLGGEKLFF,TGTGCCAGTAGTCCCTTGGGGGGGGAAAAACTGTTTTTT
.,TRBJ2-5,.,TRBV11-2,CASSLARGTQETQYF,TGTGCCAGCAGCTTAGCGAGGGGCACCCAAGAGACCCAGTACTTC
TRBD1,TRBJ2-5,once,TRBV9,CASSVGTAQETQYF,TGTGCCAGCAGCGTCGGGACAGCACAAGAGACCCAGTACTTC
TRBD1,TRBJ2-7,.,TRBV27,CASSSNRGRNEQYF,TGTGCCAGCAGTTCGAACAGGGGGAGAAACGAGCAGTACTTC
.,TRBJ2-1,.,TRBV4-3,CASSQDKGYEQFF,TGCGCCAGCAGCCAAGATAAGGGCTATGAGCAGTTCTTC
TRBD2,TRBJ2-1,many,TRBV2,CASTTGTSGNEQFF,TGTGCCAGCACCACCGGGACTAGCGGGAATGAGCAGTTCTTC